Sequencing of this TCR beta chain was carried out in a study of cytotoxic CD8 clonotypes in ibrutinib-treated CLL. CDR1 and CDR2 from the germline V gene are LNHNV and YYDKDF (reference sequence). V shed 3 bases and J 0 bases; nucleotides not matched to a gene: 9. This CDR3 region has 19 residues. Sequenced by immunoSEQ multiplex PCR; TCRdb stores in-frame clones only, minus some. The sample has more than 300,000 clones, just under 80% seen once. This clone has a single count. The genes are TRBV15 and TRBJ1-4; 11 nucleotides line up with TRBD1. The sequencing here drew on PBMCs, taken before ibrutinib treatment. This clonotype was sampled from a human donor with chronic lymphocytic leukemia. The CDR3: CATSRGPGQGDPTNEKLFF. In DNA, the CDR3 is TGTGCCACCAGCAGGGGACCGGGACAGGGGGACCCAACTAATGAAAAACTGTTTTTT.